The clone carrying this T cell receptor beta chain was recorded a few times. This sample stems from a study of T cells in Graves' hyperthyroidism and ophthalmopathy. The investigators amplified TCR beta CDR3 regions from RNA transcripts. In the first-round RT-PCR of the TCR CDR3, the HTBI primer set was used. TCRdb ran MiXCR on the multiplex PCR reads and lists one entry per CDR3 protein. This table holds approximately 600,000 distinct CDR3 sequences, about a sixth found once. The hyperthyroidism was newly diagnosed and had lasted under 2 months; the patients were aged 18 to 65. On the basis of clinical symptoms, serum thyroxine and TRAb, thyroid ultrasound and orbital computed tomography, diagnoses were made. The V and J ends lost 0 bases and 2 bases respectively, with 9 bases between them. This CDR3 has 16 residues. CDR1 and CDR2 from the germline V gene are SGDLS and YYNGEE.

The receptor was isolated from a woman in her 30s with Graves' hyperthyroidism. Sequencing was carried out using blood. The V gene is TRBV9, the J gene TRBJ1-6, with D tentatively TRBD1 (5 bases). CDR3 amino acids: CASSVGGGAYNSPLHF. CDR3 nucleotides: TGTGCCAGCAGCGTAGGTGGGGGGGCCTATAATTCACCCCTCCACTTT.